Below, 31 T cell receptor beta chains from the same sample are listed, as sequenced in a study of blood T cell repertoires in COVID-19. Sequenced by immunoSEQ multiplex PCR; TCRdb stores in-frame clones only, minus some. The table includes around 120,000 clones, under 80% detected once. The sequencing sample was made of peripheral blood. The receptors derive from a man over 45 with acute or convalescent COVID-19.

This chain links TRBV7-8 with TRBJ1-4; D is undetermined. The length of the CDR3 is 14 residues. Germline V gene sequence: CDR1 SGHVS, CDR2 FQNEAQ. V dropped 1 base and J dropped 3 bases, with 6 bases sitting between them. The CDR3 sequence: CASSLVGANEKLFF. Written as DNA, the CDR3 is TGTGCCAGCAGCTTAGTGGGAGCTAATGAAAAACTGTTTTTT.

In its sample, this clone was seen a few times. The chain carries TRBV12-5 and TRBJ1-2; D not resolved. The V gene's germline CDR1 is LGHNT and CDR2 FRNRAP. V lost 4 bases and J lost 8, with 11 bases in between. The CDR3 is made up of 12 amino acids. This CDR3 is CASGWISGGYTF. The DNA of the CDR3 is TGTGCTAGTGGTTGGATATCGGGAGGCTACACCTTC. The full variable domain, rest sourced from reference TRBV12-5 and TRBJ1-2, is DARVTQTPRHKVTEMGQEVTMRCQPILGHNTVFWYRQTMMQGLELLAYFRNRAPLDDSGMPKDRFSAEMPDATLATLKIQPSEPRDSAVYFCASGWISGGYTFGSGTRLTVV.

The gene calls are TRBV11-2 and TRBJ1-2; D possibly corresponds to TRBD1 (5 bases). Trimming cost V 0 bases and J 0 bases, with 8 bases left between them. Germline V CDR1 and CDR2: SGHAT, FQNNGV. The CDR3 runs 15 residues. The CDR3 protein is CASSLEPGSNYGYTF. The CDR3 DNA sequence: TGTGCCAGCAGCTTAGAACCAGGGTCTAACTATGGCTACACCTTC.

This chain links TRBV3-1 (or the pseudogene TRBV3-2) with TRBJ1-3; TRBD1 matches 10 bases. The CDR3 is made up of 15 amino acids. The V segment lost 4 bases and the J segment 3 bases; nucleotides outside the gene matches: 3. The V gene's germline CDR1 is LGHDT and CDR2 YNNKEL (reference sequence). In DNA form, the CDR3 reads TGTGCCAGCAGCCGAGACAGGGGGCTTGGAAACACCATATATTTT. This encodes CASSRDRGLGNTIYF.

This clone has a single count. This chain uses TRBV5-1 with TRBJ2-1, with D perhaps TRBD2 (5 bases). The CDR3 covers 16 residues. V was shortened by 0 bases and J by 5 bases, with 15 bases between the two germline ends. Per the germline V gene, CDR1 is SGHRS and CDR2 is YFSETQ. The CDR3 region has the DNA TGCGCCAGCAGCTTGGGGCTAGCAAGGGAGAACAATGAGCAGTTCTTC. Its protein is CASSLGLARENNEQFF.

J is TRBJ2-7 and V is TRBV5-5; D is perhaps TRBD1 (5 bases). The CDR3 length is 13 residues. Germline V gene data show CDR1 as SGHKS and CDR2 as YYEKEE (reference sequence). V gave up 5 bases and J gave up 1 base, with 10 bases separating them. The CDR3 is CASSHTGSYEQYF. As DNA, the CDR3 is TGTGCCAGCAGTCACACAGGATCCTACGAGCAGTACTTC.

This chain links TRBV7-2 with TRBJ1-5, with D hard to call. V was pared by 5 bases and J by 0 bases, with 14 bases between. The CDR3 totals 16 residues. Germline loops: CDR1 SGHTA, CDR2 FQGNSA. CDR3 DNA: TGTGCCAGCAGCCCAGGCCTTTGGTATAGCAATCAGCCCCAGCATTTT. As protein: CASSPGLWYSNQPQHF.

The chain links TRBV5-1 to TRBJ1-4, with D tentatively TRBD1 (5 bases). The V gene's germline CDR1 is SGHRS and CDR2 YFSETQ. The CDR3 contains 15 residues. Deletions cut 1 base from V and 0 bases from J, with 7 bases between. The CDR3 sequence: CASSLTGATNEKLFF. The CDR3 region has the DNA TGCGCCAGCAGCTTGACAGGTGCAACTAATGAAAAACTGTTTTTT.

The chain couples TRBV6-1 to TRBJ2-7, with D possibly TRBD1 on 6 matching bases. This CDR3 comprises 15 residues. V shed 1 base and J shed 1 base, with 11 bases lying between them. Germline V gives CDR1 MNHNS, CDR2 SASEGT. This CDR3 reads CASSEGTVVSYEQYF. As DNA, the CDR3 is TGTGCCAGCAGTGAAGGGACAGTAGTTTCCTACGAGCAGTACTTC.

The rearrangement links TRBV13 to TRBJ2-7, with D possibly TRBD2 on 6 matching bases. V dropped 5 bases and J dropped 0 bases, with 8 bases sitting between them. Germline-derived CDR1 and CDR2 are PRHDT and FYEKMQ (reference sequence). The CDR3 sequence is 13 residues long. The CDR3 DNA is TGTGCCAGCAGCGACGGGGGCTCCTACGAGCAGTACTTC. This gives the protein CASSDGGSYEQYF.

The CDR3 DNA is TGTGCCATCAGTGAGTTCGTAAACAGGGATGCCGCCACTGAAGCTTTCTTT. Translating it yields CAISEFVNRDAATEAFF. The chain carries TRBV10-3 and TRBJ1-1; weak D call: TRBD1 (6 bases). Germline V gives CDR1 ENHRY, CDR2 SYGVKD. Deletions cut 1 base from V and 4 bases from J, with 19 bases between. CDR3 length: 17 amino acids.

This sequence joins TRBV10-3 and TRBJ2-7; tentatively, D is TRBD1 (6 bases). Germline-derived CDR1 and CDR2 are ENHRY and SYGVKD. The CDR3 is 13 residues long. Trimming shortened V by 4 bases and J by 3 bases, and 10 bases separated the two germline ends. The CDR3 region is CAISGQEDYEQYF. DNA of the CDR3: TGTGCCATCAGTGGACAGGAGGACTACGAGCAGTACTTC.

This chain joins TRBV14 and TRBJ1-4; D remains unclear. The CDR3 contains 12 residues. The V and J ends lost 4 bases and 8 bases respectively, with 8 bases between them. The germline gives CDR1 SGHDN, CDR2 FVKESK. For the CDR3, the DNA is TGTGCCAGCAGCCCCCCGGGAGAAAAACTGTTTTTT. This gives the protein CASSPPGEKLFF.

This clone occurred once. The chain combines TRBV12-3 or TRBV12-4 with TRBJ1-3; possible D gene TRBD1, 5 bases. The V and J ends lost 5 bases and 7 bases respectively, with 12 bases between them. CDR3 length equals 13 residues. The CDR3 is CASSLPGGNTIYF. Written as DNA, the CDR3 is TGTGCCAGCAGTCTCCCCGGGGGGAACACCATATATTTT.

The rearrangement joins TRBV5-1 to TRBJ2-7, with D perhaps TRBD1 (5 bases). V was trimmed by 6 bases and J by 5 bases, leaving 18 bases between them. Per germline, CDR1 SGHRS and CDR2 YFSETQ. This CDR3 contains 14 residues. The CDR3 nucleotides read TGCGCCAGCACCCGTTCAGGGCAGTCCCACGAGCAGTACTTC. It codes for CASTRSGQSHEQYF.

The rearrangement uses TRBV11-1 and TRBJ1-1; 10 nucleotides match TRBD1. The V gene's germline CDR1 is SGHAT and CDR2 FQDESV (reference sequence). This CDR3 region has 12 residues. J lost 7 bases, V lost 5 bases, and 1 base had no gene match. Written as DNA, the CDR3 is TGTGCCAGCAGCGGGACAGGGGTTGAAGCTTTCTTT. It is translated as CASSGTGVEAFF.

CDR3 in DNA: TGTGCCAGCAGCTCTACAGCTAACTATGGCTACACCTTC. This encodes CASSSTANYGYTF. The chain links TRBV7-9 to TRBJ1-2; D is unclear. In germline, CDR1 is SEHNR, CDR2 FQNEAQ (reference sequence). CDR3 length: 13 amino acids. Deletions cut 4 bases from V and 0 bases from J, with 6 bases between.

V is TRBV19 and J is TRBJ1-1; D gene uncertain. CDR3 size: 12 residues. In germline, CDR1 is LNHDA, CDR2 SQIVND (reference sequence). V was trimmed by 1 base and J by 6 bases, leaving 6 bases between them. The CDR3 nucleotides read TGTGCCAGTAGTATAGGCCGGGCTGAAGCTTTCTTT. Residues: CASSIGRAEAFF.

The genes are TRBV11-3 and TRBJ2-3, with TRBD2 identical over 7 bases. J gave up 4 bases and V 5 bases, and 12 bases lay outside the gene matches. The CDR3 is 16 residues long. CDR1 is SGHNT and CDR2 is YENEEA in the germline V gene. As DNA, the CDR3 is TGTGCCAGCAGCCTCAGCGGGATAATCGGAGCAGATACGCAGTATTTT. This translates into CASSLSGIIGADTQYF.

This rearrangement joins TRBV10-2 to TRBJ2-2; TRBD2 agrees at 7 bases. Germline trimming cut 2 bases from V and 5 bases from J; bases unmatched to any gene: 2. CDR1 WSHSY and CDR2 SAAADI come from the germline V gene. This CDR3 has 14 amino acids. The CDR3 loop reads CASSERRETGELFF. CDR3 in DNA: TGCGCCAGCAGTGAGAGGCGGGAGACCGGGGAGCTGTTTTTT.

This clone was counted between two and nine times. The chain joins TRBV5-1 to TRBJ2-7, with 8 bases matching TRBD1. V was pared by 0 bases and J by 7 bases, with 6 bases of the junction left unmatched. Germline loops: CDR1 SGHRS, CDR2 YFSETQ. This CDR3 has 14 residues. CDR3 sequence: CASSLEQGASEQYF. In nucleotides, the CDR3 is TGCGCCAGCAGCTTGGAGCAGGGGGCAAGTGAGCAGTACTTC.

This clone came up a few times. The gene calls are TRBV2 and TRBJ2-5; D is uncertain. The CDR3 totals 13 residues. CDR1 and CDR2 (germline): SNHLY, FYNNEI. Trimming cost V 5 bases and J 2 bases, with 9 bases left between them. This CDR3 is CASSKNQQETQYF. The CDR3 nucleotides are TGTGCCAGCAGTAAGAACCAGCAAGAGACCCAGTACTTC. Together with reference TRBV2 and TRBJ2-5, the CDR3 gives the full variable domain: EPEVTQTPSHQVTQMGQEVILRCVPISNHLYFYWYRQILGQKVEFLVSFYNNEISEKSEIFDDQFSVERPDGSNFTLKIRSTKLEDSAMYFCASSKNQQETQYFGPGTRLLVL.

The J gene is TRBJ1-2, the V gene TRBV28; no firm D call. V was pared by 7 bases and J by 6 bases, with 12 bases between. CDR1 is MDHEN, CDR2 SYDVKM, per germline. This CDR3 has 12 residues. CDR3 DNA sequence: TGTGCCAGCACGAACCCCGGGGATGGCTACACCTTC. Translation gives CASTNPGDGYTF.

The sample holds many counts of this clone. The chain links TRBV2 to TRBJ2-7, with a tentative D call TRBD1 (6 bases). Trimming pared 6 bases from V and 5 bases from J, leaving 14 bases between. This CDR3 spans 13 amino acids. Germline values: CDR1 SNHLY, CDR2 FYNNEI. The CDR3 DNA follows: TGTGCCAGCAGCGTCCGACAGGAGAACGAGCAGTACTTC. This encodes CASSVRQENEQYF. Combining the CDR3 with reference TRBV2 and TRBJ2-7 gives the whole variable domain EPEVTQTPSHQVTQMGQEVILRCVPISNHLYFYWYRQILGQKVEFLVSFYNNEISEKSEIFDDQFSVERPDGSNFTLKIRSTKLEDSAMYFCASSVRQENEQYFGPGTRLTVT.

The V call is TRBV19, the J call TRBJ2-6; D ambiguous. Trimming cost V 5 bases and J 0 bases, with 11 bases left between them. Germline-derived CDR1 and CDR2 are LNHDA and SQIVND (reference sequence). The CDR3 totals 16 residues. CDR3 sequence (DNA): TGTGCCAGTAGTGACCGGGTTTACTCTGGGGCCAACGTCCTGACTTTC. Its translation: CASSDRVYSGANVLTF.

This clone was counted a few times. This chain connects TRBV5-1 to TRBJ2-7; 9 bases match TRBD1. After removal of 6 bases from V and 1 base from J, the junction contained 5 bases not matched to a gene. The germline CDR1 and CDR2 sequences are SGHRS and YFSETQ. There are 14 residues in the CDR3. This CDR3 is CASIPGTGSYEQYF. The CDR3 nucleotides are TGCGCCAGCATTCCCGGGACAGGGTCCTACGAGCAGTACTTC.

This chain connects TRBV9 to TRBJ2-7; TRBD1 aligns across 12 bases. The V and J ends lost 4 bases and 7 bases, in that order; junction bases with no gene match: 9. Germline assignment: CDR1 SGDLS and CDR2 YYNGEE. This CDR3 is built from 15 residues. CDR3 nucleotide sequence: TGTGCCAGCAGCCAGAACCGGGACAGGGGGCGAGAGCAGTACTTC. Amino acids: CASSQNRDRGREQYF. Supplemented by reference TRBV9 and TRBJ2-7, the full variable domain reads DSGVTQTPKHLITATGQRVTLRCSPRSGDLSVYWYQQSLDQGLQFLIQYYNGEERAKGNILERFSAQQFPDLHSELNLSSLELGDSALYFCASSQNRDRGREQYFGPGTRLTVT.

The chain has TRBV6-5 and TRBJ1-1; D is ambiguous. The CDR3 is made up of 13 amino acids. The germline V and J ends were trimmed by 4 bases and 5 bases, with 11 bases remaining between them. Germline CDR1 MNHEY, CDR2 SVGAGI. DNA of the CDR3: TGTGCCAGCAGTTCCACTGAGGGAACTGAAGCTTTCTTT. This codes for CASSSTEGTEAFF.

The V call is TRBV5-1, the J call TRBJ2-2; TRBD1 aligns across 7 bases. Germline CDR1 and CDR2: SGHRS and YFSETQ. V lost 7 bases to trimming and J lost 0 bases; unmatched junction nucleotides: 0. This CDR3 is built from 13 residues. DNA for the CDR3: TGCGCCAGCGGACAGGCGAACACCGGGGAGCTGTTTTTT. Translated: CASGQANTGELFF.

The CDR3 loop is CATSDGQGSTDTQYF. The CDR3 DNA reads as TGTGCCACCAGCGACGGACAGGGGAGCACAGATACGCAGTATTTT. The chain links TRBV24-1 to TRBJ2-3; 9 nucleotides line up with TRBD1. The CDR3 length is 15 residues. Germline assignment: CDR1 KGHDR and CDR2 SFDVKD. V lost 7 bases, J lost 0 bases, and 4 bases stayed unmatched.

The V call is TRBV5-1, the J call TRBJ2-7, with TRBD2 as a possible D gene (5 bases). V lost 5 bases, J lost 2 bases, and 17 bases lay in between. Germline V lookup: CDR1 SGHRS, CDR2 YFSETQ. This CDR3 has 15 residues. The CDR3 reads CASRSTDSYTYEQYF. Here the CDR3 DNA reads TGCGCCAGCAGATCGACGGACTCATACACCTACGAGCAGTACTTC.